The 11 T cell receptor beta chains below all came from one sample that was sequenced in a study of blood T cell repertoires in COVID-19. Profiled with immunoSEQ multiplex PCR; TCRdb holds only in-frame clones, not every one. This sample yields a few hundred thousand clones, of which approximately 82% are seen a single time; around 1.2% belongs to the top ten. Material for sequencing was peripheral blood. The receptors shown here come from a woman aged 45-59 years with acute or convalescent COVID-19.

The CDR3 nucleotides are TGTGCCATCGCCTCTGGCCCGCGGGTTTTCGAGCAGTACGTC. It yields the protein CAIASGPRVFEQYV. The chain is built from TRBV10-3 and TRBJ2-7; TRBD2 might be the D (5 bases). The CDR3 sequence is 14 residues long. Germline values: CDR1 ENHRY, CDR2 SYGVKD. Trimming cost V 8 bases and J 6 bases, with 20 bases left between them.

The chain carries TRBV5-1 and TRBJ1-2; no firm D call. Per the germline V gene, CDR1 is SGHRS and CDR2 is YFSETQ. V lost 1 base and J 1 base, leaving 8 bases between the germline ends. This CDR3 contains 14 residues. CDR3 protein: CASSLLGSNYGYTF. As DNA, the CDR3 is TGCGCCAGCAGCTTGCTTGGTAGTAACTATGGCTACACCTTC.

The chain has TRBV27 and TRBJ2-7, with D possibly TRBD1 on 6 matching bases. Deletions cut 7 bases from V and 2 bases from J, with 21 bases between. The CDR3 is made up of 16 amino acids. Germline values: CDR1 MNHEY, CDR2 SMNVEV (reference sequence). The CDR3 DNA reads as TGTGCCAGCACAGGGATCTACGGGACATCTACCTACGAGCAGTACTTC. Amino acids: CASTGIYGTSTYEQYF.

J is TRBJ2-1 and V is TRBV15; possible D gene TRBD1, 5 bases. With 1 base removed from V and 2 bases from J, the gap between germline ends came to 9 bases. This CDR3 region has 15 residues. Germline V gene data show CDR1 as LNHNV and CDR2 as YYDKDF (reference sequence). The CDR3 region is CATSRGQGPYNEQFF. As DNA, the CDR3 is TGTGCCACCAGCAGAGGTCAGGGTCCCTACAATGAGCAGTTCTTC.

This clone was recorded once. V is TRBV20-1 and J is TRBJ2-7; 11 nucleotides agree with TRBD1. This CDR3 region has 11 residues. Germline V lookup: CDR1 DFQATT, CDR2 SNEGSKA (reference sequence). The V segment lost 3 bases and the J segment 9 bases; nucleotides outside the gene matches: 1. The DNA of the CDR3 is TGCAGTGCTAGGGGACAGGGGGGGCAGTACGTC. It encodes CSARGQGGQYV.

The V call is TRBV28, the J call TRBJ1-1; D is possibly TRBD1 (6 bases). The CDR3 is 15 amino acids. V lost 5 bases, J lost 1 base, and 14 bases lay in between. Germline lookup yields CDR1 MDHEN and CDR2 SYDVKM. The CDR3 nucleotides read TGTGCCAGCAGTGTGACAGGCTCTGGGAACACTGAAGCTTTCTTT. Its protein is CASSVTGSGNTEAFF.

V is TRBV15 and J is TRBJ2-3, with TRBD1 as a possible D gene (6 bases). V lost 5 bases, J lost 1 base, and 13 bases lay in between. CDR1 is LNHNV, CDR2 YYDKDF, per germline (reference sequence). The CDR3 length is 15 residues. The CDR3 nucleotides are TGTGCCACCAGCGAACAGGGTCAACGCACAGATACGCAGTATTTT. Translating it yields CATSEQGQRTDTQYF.

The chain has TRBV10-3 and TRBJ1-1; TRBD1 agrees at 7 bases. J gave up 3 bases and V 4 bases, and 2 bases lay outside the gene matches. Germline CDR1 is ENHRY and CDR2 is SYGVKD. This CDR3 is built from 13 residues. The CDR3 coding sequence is TGTGCCATCAGTGCCGACAGGGACACTGAAGCTTTCTTT. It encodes CAISADRDTEAFF.

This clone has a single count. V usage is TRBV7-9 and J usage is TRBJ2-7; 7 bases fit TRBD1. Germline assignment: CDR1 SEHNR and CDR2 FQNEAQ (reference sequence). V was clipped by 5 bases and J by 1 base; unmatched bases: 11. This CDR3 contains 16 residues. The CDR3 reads CASSPQTGPRSYEQYF. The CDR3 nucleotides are TGTGCCAGCAGCCCCCAGACAGGGCCACGATCCTACGAGCAGTACTTC.

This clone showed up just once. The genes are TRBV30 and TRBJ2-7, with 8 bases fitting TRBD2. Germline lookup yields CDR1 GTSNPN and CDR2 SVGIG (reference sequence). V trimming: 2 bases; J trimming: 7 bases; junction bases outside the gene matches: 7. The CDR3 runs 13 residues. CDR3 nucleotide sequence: TGTGCCTGGAGTTTTACAGCGGGGGAGGAGCAGTACGTC. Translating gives CAWSFTAGEEQYV.

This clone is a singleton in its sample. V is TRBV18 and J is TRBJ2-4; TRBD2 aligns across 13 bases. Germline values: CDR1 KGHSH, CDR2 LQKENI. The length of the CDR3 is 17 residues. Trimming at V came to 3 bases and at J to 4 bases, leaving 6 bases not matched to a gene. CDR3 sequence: CASSPGLLAGGKNIQYF. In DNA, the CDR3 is TGTGCCAGCTCACCGGGCCTACTAGCGGGGGGGAAAAACATTCAGTACTTC.